This T cell receptor beta chain appears in the sequencing data of a study of blood T cell repertoires in COVID-19. In the study overall: In each case, the material was cDNA or gDNA derived from T cells, B-cell-depleted T cells, or PBMCs.

The method was immunoSEQ multiplex PCR; TCRdb's version includes in-frame clones alone and lacks a portion of them. The sample has 400,000 to 550,000 clones; 70% to 90% are singletons. Per the germline V gene, CDR1 is MNHEY and CDR2 is SVGAGI. The junction had 2 bases not matched to a gene; V was cut back by 8 bases and J by 4 bases. The CDR3 is made up of 13 amino acids. The V gene is TRBV6-5, the J gene TRBJ1-4, with 9 bases aligning to TRBD1. This clonotype originated in a woman younger than 35 with acute COVID-19. The sequenced sample consisted of PBMCs or T cells enriched from blood (not recorded which). CDR3 nucleotides: TGTGCCAGCTACAGGGGGCTTAATGAAAAACTGTTTTTT. Its translation: CASYRGLNEKLFF.